This is a list of T cell receptor beta chains from one sample in a study of shared clonotypes between healthy human individuals. Sequenced by immunoSEQ multiplex PCR; TCRdb stores in-frame clones only, minus some. The table has 2,500,000 or so clones, under 95% seen once. The sample consisted of naive CD4+ T cells from PBMCs. These receptor sequences come from a man aged 18 to 30 in good health. Some clones in this sample may be carry-over from other donors' samples. Each CDR3 is given with its conserved first and last residue. D genes are given only for firm matches. Expanded clones get a size class; other rows say once, few or many, or leave the size out.

CDR3nt,CDR3aa,abundance,v_gene,d_gene,j_gene
TGCGCCAGCAGCTTGGCCACATGGGGAAATGAGCAGTTCTTC,CASSLATWGNEQFF,-,TRBV5-1,-,TRBJ2-1
TGTGCCAGCAGCTTAATGATTGGAGATACGCAGTATTTT,CASSLMIGDTQYF,-,TRBV7-3,-,TRBJ2-3
TGTGCCAGCAGCCGACGGAACTCCGAGCAGTACTTC,CASSRRNSEQYF,-,TRBV7-4,-,TRBJ2-7
TGTGCCAGCAGTAGGGGGTCCACAGATACGCAGTATTTT,CASSRGSTDTQYF,once,TRBV7-3,-,TRBJ2-3
TGCAGCGTGGCCAGGGGAGAAGAGACCCAGTACTTC,CSVARGEETQYF,-,TRBV29-1,-,TRBJ2-5
TGTGCCAGCAGTTTTATGTGGCCTGTTTTGACTACTTCTAGCACAGATACGCAGTATTTT,CASSFMWPVLTTSSTDTQYF,-,TRBV28,-,TRBJ2-3
TGTGCCAGCTCTCGCCTACAGGGTAGCAATCAGCCCCAGCATTTT,CASSRLQGSNQPQHF,few,TRBV18,-,TRBJ1-5
TGTGCCAGCCTTGAGGCTAGCGGGGCTTTCACAGATACGCAGTATTTT,CASLEASGAFTDTQYF,-,TRBV28,TRBD2,TRBJ2-3
TGTGCCAGCAGCCCAAGGGGGGGATCCTATGGCTACACCTTC,CASSPRGGSYGYTF,-,TRBV7-9,-,TRBJ1-2
TGTGCCAGCAGCTTCGGACAGGGCGGGTACAATGAGCAGTTCTTC,CASSFGQGGYNEQFF,-,TRBV5-5,TRBD1,TRBJ2-1
TGTGCCAGCAGCCCAGGGAGCAACTATGGCTACACCTTC,CASSPGSNYGYTF,-,TRBV11-2,-,TRBJ1-2
TGCGCCAGCTGTCCAAGCCTATACCAGCAGGAAAAACTGTTTTTT,CASCPSLYQQEKLFF,-,TRBV5-1,-,TRBJ1-4
TGTGCCAGCAGCGTCCGGCGGGGTGCAGATACGCAGTATTTT,CASSVRRGADTQYF,few,TRBV9,-,TRBJ2-3
TGTGCCAGCAGCTCATCTCCTTACAATGAGCAGTTCTTC,CASSSSPYNEQFF,-,TRBV7-9,-,TRBJ2-1
TGCGCCAGCAGTGAGTCGTTACTAGCGGAGAACCTCTCCGGAGATACGCAGTATTTT,CASSESLLAENLSGDTQYF,-,TRBV10-2,TRBD2,TRBJ2-3
TGTGCCAGCAGTTTTTGGGGGACCTACGAGCAGTACTTC,CASSFWGTYEQYF,-,TRBV28,-,TRBJ2-7
TGCGCCAGCAGCTTGGCCGAAGGGTTTTATGGCTACACCTTC,CASSLAEGFYGYTF,-,TRBV5-1,-,TRBJ1-2
TGTGCCAGCTCACCACCGGGACTAGCGGGAGGGATCGAGCAGTACTTC,CASSPPGLAGGIEQYF,once,TRBV18,TRBD2,TRBJ2-7
TGTGCCAGCAGCGTGACTAGCGGGCGGGTTCGGAATGAGCAGTTCTTC,CASSVTSGRVRNEQFF,-,TRBV5-8,TRBD2,TRBJ2-1
TGTGCCAGCAGCTTAGTTGTTGACCCAACAGATACGCAGTATTTT,CASSLVVDPTDTQYF,-,TRBV5-4,-,TRBJ2-3
TGTGCCAGCAGCCCCGCCGGGAAAGAGACCCAGTACTTC,CASSPAGKETQYF,once,TRBV7-9,-,TRBJ2-5
TGTGCCAGCAGAGATCGAGGGGGGACTGAAGCTTTCTTT,CASRDRGGTEAFF,-,TRBV28,-,TRBJ1-1
TGTGCCAGCAGCCTAGCGGGAGGGAGCACAGATACGCAGTATTTT,CASSLAGGSTDTQYF,-,TRBV13,TRBD2,TRBJ2-3
TGTGCCACCTACAAGGGTGACTCTGGAAACACCATATATTTT,CATYKGDSGNTIYF,few,TRBV19,-,TRBJ1-3
TGTGCCAGCAGTTTCCAGAGTAGGGCGGCTGAGCAGTTCTTC,CASSFQSRAAEQFF,-,TRBV28,-,TRBJ2-1
TGTGCCAGCAGTTCGGAGGGGGCGAGGAGTGAGCAGTTCTTC,CASSSEGARSEQFF,-,TRBV27,-,TRBJ2-1
TGTGCCAGCAGTGAACGTCAGGGTAATGAAAAACTGTTTTTT,CASSERQGNEKLFF,few,TRBV2,-,TRBJ1-4
TGCAGCGTTGTCCGGAGGCTCTCTGGAAACACCATATATTTT,CSVVRRLSGNTIYF,-,TRBV29-1,-,TRBJ1-3
TGTGCCATCAGACCCACAGGTGGCGCTGAAGCTTTCTTT,CAIRPTGGAEAFF,-,TRBV10-3,-,TRBJ1-1
TGTGCCAGCCGCCCAGGACTAGCGGGAACCTACGAGCAGTACTTC,CASRPGLAGTYEQYF,-,TRBV7-2,TRBD2,TRBJ2-7
TGTGCCAGCAGTTTACTCCCGGGAGCGGGAGAGAAAAATGAGCAGTTCTTC,CASSLLPGAGEKNEQFF,-,TRBV28,TRBD2,TRBJ2-1
TGCAGCGTTGTTCGACGGGCCTCCTACGAGCAGTACTTC,CSVVRRASYEQYF,-,TRBV29-1,-,TRBJ2-7
TGCGCCAGCAGCTTGGAAGGTTCCCCGAGCACAGATACGCAGTATTTT,CASSLEGSPSTDTQYF,-,TRBV5-1,-,TRBJ2-3
TGCAGCGTCACTCAGGGGGTAGGAATTGGTGGCTACACCTTC,CSVTQGVGIGGYTF,-,TRBV29-1,TRBD1,TRBJ1-2
TGTGCCAGCAGCTTAGACGGGCGGACTAGCGGGAGGCAAGAGACCCAGTACTTC,CASSLDGRTSGRQETQYF,-,TRBV11-2,TRBD2,TRBJ2-5
TGTGCCAGCAGCCAAGAGGGGGGGTTAACGCAGCCCCAGCATTTT,CASSQEGGLTQPQHF,-,TRBV7-9,-,TRBJ1-5
TGTGCCAGCAGTGACTATCCCGGGAGGGCCAATGAGCAGTTCTTC,CASSDYPGRANEQFF,once,TRBV6-4,TRBD2,TRBJ2-1
TGCGCCAGCAGCTTGGCCGGGACAGGGTACAATGAGCAGTTCTTC,CASSLAGTGYNEQFF,once,TRBV5-1,TRBD1,TRBJ2-1
TGTGCCAGCAGTGCCGGGACAGTTGTCCAAGAGACCCAGTACTTC,CASSAGTVVQETQYF,-,TRBV28,TRBD1,TRBJ2-5
TGTGCCAGCAGTCTTTCCTACAATGAGCAGTTCTTC,CASSLSYNEQFF,once,TRBV28,-,TRBJ2-1
TGTGCCAGCAGTGGTTTTGGGGGGTTGGATGAAAAACTGTTTTTT,CASSGFGGLDEKLFF,-,TRBV6-1,-,TRBJ1-4
TGTGCCAGCAGTTTACGTACAGAGAACTATGGCTACACCTTC,CASSLRTENYGYTF,-,TRBV28,-,TRBJ1-2
TGTGCCAGCATTCCTAATTCCAATCAGCCCCAGCATTTT,CASIPNSNQPQHF,-,TRBV6-1,-,TRBJ1-5
TGTGCCAGCAGCTTAGCACCTAGCGGCACAGATACGCAGTATTTT,CASSLAPSGTDTQYF,-,TRBV11-1,-,TRBJ2-3
TGTGCCAGCAGCCTGGGGGGGACACCGCAAGAGACCCAGTACTTC,CASSLGGTPQETQYF,-,TRBV6-6,-,TRBJ2-5
TGTGCCAGCAGTGAAGCGCTGACCCGGGGGGTGAGAGCTTTCTTT,CASSEALTRGVRAFF,-,TRBV6-1,-,TRBJ1-1
TGTGCCAGCAGCTTGGATGGGGGGAGCAATCAGCCCCAGCATTTT,CASSLDGGSNQPQHF,-,TRBV7-9,-,TRBJ1-5